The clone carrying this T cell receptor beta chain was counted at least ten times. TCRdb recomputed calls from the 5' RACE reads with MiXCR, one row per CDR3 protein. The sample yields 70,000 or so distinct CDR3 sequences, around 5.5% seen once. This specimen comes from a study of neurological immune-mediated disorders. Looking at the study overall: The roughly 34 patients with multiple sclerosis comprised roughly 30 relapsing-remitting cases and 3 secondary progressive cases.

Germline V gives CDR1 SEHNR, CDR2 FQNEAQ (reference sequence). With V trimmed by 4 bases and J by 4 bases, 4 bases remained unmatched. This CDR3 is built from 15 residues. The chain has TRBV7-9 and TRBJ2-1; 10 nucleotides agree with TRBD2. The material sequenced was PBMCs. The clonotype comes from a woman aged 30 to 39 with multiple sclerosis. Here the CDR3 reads CASSYLAGAYNEQFF. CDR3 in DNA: TGTGCCAGCAGCTACCTAGCGGGGGCATACAATGAGCAGTTCTTC.